This T cell receptor (beta chain) was captured in a study of blood T cell repertoires in COVID-19. About the research overall: Acute and convalescent COVID-19 samples came from the United States, Italy and Spain. PBMCs, B-cell-depleted T cells, or T cells were the source of the cDNA or gDNA that made up the material.

Per the original data handling: Counts of nucleated cells, estimated from reference gene primer amplification, were obtained. Generated by immunoSEQ multiplex PCR, the TCRdb table keeps only in-frame clones and is missing some. V and J calls and clone size are copied from that table; D and trimming were computed from the DNA. Among 250,000 or so clones listed, 83% were seen once. Per germline, CDR1 SGHRS and CDR2 YFSETQ. The CDR3 contains 15 residues. Trimming took off 3 bases at V and 5 bases at J, with 15 bases between the two ends. The rearrangement uses TRBV5-1 and TRBJ2-1; the D gene is possibly TRBD1 (5 bases). The source of this sequence is a human donor in a cohort sampled during active COVID-19. Sequencing input: peripheral blood. CDR3 nucleotide sequence: TGCGCCAGCAGCTCCGCGCTGGGGCAGGACAATGAGCAGTTCTTC. It specifies CASSSALGQDNEQFF.